The text below deals with one T cell receptor (beta chain). Antigen unknown. J was trimmed by 5 bases and V by 6 bases; bases with no gene match: 5. Germline V gene data show CDR1 as MNHNY and CDR2 as SVGAGI (reference sequence). The CDR3 loop spans 14 amino acids. The table came from immunoSEQ multiplex PCR; TCRdb's copy has only in-frame clones and leaves some out. Among roughly 230,000 clones listed, around 90% were seen once. The sample belongs to a study of cytomegalovirus exposure and HLA in healthy donors. Study-level information: The 130 or so validation repertoires used a platform that matched the one used for the 600 to 750 first-cohort repertoires, as a later analysis reported. Findings of the study overall: Most observed TCR sequences were rare, whereas some public TCRs were detected in many donors. Reportedly, diagnosis of cytomegalovirus status by the classifier showed high specificity and sensitivity. The investigators catalogued 164 TCR beta chains as cytomegalovirus-associated.

The genes are TRBV6-6 and TRBJ1-5; TRBD1 matches 9 bases. The source is a woman under 40 in good health and CMV-seronegative. Sequences were obtained from PBMCs. CDR3 amino acids: CASRPRQGDQPQHF. The DNA for the CDR3 is TGTGCCAGCAGACCTAGACAGGGGGATCAGCCCCAGCATTTT.